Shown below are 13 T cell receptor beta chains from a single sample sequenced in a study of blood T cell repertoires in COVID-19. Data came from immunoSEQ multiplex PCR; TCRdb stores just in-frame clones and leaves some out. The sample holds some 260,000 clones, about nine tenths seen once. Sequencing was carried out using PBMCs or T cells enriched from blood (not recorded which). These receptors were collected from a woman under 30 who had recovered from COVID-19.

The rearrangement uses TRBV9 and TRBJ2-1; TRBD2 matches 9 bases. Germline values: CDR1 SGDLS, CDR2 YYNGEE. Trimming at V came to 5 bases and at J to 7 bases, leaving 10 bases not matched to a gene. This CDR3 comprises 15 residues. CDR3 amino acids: CASSGGSGSRNEQFF. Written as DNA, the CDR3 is TGTGCCAGCAGTGGGGGTAGCGGGAGTAGGAATGAGCAGTTCTTC. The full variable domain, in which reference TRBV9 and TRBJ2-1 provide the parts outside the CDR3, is DSGVTQTPKHLITATGQRVTLRCSPRSGDLSVYWYQQSLDQGLQFLIQYYNGEERAKGNILERFSAQQFPDLHSELNLSSLELGDSALYFCASSGGSGSRNEQFFGPGTRLTVL.

The CDR3 spells CASSTGLGYGYTF. DNA of the CDR3: TGTGCCAGCTCGACAGGGTTAGGGTATGGCTACACCTTC. The chain combines TRBV18 with TRBJ1-2; 7 bases map to TRBD1. The CDR3 is 13 amino acids. The V gene end was trimmed by 6 bases and the J gene end by 5 bases; junction bases not matched to a gene: 6. CDR1 and CDR2 from the germline V gene are KGHSH and LQKENI. The complete variable domain, with remaining parts taken from reference TRBV18 and TRBJ1-2, reads NAGVMQNPRHLVRRRGQEARLRCSPMKGHSHVYWYRQLPEEGLKFMVYLQKENIIDESGMPKERFSAEFPKEGPSILRIQQVVRGDSAAYFCASSTGLGYGYTFGSGTRLTVV.

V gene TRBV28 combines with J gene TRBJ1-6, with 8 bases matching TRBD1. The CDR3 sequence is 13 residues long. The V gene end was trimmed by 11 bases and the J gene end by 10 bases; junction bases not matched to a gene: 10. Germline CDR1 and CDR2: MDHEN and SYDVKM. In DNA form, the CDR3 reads TGTGCCGGTCGAACAGGGGGAGTGTCACCCCTCCACTTT. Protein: CAGRTGGVSPLHF.

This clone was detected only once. The CDR3 region is CASSLWGGNSPLHF. In DNA form, the CDR3 reads TGTGCCAGCAGTTTGTGGGGGGGTAATTCACCCCTCCACTTT. The chain has TRBV28 and TRBJ1-6, with D maybe TRBD1 (5 bases). Trimming took 3 bases from V and 6 from J, leaving 9 bases between them. CDR3 length equals 14 residues. Germline V gene lookup returns CDR1 MDHEN and CDR2 SYDVKM.

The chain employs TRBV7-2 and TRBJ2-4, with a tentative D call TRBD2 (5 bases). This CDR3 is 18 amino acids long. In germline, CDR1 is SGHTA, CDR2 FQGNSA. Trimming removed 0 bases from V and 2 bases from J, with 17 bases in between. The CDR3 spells CASSLASGLALTKNIQYF. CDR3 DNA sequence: TGTGCCAGCAGCTTAGCCTCGGGCCTAGCTTTAACCAAAAACATTCAGTACTTC.

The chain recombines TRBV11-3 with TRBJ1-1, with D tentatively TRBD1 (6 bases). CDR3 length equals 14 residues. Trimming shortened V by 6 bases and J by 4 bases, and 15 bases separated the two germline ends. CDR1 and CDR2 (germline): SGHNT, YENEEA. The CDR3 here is CASSSRGLGTEAFF. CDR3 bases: TGTGCCAGCAGTTCCAGGGGATTGGGCACTGAAGCTTTCTTT. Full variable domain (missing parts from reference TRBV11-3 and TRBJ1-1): EAGVVQSPRYKIIEKKQPVAFWCNPISGHNTLYWYLQNLGQGPELLIRYENEEAVDDSQLPKDRFSAERLKGVDSTLKIQPAELGDSAVYLCASSSRGLGTEAFFGQGTRLTVV.

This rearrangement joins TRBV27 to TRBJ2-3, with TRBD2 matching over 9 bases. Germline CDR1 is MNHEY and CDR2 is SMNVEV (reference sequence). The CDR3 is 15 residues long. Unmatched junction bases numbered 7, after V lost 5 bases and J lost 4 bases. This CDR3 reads CASSPSGTLPDTQYF. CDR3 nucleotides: TGTGCCAGCAGTCCTAGCGGGACCCTCCCAGATACGCAGTATTTT.

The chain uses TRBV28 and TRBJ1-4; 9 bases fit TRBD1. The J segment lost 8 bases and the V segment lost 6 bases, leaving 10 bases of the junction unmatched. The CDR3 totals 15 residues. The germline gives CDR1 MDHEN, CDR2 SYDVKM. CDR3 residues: CASSLGQGNAEKLFF. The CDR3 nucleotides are TGTGCCAGCAGCCTCGGACAGGGGAATGCGGAAAAACTGTTTTTT. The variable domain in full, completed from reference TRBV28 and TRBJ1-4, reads DVKVTQSSRYLVKRTGEKVFLECVQDMDHENMFWYRQDPGLGLRLIYFSYDVKMKEKGDIPEGYSVSREKKERFSLILESASTNQTSMYLCASSLGQGNAEKLFFGSGTQLSVL.

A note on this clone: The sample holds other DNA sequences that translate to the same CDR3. This CDR3 reads CASSVGTGEYEQYF. The CDR3 nucleotides read TGTGCCAGCAGCGTCGGGACAGGGGAATACGAGCAGTACTTC. The gene calls are TRBV9 and TRBJ2-7; 10 nucleotides align to TRBD1. Germline CDR1 and CDR2: SGDLS and YYNGEE. V lost 2 bases to trimming and J lost 4 bases; unmatched junction nucleotides: 3. CDR3 size: 14 residues.

The CDR3 DNA reads TGTGCCAGCAGCCTGGAGGGGTATAGCACTGAAGCTTTCTTT. It codes for CASSLEGYSTEAFF. The V and J genes are TRBV14 and TRBJ1-1; D might be TRBD1 (5 bases). The CDR3 length is 14 residues. The germline V gene has CDR1 SGHDN and CDR2 FVKESK. Trimming stripped 4 bases from V and 4 bases from J, with 13 bases between.

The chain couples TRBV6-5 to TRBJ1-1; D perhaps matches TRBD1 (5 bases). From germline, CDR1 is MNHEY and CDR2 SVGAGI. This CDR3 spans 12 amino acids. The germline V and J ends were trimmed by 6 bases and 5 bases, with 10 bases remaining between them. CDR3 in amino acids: CASRRGGTEAFF. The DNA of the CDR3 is TGTGCCAGCAGGCGCGGGGGAACTGAAGCTTTCTTT.

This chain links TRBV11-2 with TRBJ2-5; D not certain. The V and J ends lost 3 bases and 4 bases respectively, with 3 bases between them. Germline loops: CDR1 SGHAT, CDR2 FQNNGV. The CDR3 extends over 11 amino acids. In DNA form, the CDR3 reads TGTGCCAGCAGCTTTCGAGAGACCCAGTACTTC. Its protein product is CASSFRETQYF. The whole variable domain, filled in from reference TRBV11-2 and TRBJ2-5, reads EAGVAQSPRYKIIEKRQSVAFWCNPISGHATLYWYQQILGQGPKLLIQFQNNGVVDDSQLPKDRFSAERLKGVDSTLKIQPAKLEDSAVYLCASSFRETQYFGPGTRLLVL.

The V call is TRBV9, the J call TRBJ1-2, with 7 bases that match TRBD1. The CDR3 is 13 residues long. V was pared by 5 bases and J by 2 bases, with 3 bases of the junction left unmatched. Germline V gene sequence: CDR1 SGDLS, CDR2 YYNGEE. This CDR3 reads CASRETGNYGYTF. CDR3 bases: TGTGCCAGCAGGGAGACAGGGAACTATGGCTACACCTTC.